These 31 T cell receptor beta chains came from one sample sequenced in a study of blood T cell repertoires in COVID-19. Assay used: immunoSEQ multiplex PCR; TCRdb lists only in-frame clones, some missing. Seen here are some 9,000 clones, around 90% observed once, and the top ten hold approximately 4%. Sequencing was done on a sample of peripheral blood. Receptor source: a woman aged 50 to 60 with active COVID-19.

The chain combines TRBV7-9 with TRBJ1-3, with 12 bases aligning to TRBD1. V gave up 6 bases and J gave up 4 bases; unmatched junction bases: 1. From germline, CDR1 is SEHNR and CDR2 FQNEAQ (reference sequence). CDR3 length equals 14 residues. The CDR3 sequence is CASRGTGGGNTIYF. The DNA of the CDR3 is TGTGCCAGCAGGGGGACAGGGGGCGGAAACACCATATATTTT.

This sequence joins TRBV9 and TRBJ2-7; the match to TRBD2 covers 13 bases. Germline V gene sequence: CDR1 SGDLS, CDR2 YYNGEE. The CDR3 contains 15 residues. Trimming at V came to 4 bases and at J to 11 bases, leaving 12 bases not matched to a gene. CDR3 sequence (DNA): TGTGCCAGCAGCCCAACGAGGACTAGCGGGAGTAAGAAGTACTTC. It encodes CASSPTRTSGSKKYF.

The chain has TRBV6-1 and TRBJ2-5; D may be TRBD2 (5 bases). Between the trimmed V and J ends, which lost 2 bases and 5 bases, there was a span of 12 bases. Germline-derived CDR1 and CDR2 are MNHNS and SASEGT. CDR3 length: 14 amino acids. CDR3 nucleotide sequence: TGTGCCAGCAGTGAAACACGGACGGGGGAGACCCAGTACTTC. Protein sequence: CASSETRTGETQYF.

A single count supports this clone. The chain recombines TRBV5-1 with TRBJ2-2; D is undetermined. The CDR3 sequence is 15 residues long. Germline-derived CDR1 and CDR2 are SGHRS and YFSETQ. The V gene lost 6 bases and the J gene lost 1 base, with 13 bases spanning the gap. CDR3 sequence (DNA): TGCGCCAGCAAGCAAGGCGGCCAGAACACCGGGGAGCTGTTTTTT. Protein: CASKQGGQNTGELFF.

V gene TRBV3-1 (or the pseudogene TRBV3-2) combines with J gene TRBJ2-7, with 12 bases identical to TRBD2. Germline-derived CDR1 and CDR2 are LGHDT and YNNKEL (reference sequence). Trimming removed 1 base from V and 3 bases from J; junction bases left unmatched: 13. This CDR3 is 19 amino acids long. CDR3 DNA sequence: TGTGCCAGCAGCCAAGTCGGTGGACTAGCGGGACGTTCCCTCTACGAGCAGTACTTC. This sequence encodes CASSQVGGLAGRSLYEQYF.

Here the CDR3 reads CASSSLTGLQETQYF. The CDR3 DNA is TGTGCCAGCAGCTCCCTGACAGGGCTCCAAGAGACCCAGTACTTC. V is TRBV7-8 and J is TRBJ2-5, with 7 bases matching TRBD1. Germline values: CDR1 SGHVS, CDR2 FQNEAQ. Trimming removed 4 bases from V and 1 base from J; junction bases left unmatched: 6. This CDR3 is built from 15 residues.

CDR3 coding DNA: TGTGCCAGCAGCCTCGGGGGGTCTCATGAGCAGTTCTTC. Residues: CASSLGGSHEQFF. The chain is built from TRBV28 and TRBJ2-1, with 7 bases matching TRBD2. Per germline, CDR1 MDHEN and CDR2 SYDVKM. The CDR3 runs 13 residues. V lost 6 bases to trimming and J lost 8 bases; unmatched junction nucleotides: 7.

V gene TRBV7-3 combines with J gene TRBJ2-1; TRBD2 is a possible D gene (5 bases). V was trimmed by 2 bases and J by 3 bases, leaving 11 bases between them. The CDR3 totals 15 residues. Looked up from germline, CDR1 is SGHTA and CDR2 is FQGTGA. The CDR3 reads CASSLDGGLYNEQFF. The CDR3 nucleotides are TGTGCCAGCAGCTTAGACGGCGGGCTCTACAATGAGCAGTTCTTC. The full variable domain, its missing parts supplied by reference TRBV7-3 and TRBJ2-1, is GAGVSQTPSNKVTEKGKYVELRCDPISGHTALYWYRQSLGQGPEFLIYFQGTGAADDSGLPNDRFFAVRPEGSVSTLKIQRTERGDSAVYLCASSLDGGLYNEQFFGPGTRLTVL.

The chain couples TRBV3-1 (or the pseudogene TRBV3-2) to TRBJ2-7, with D possibly matching TRBD1 (5 bases). Per the germline V gene, CDR1 is LGHDT and CDR2 is YNNKEL (reference sequence). Trimming took off 3 bases at V and 7 bases at J, with 16 bases between the two ends. The length of the CDR3 is 14 residues. CDR3: CASSHLRGMGEQYF. CDR3 nucleotides: TGTGCCAGCAGCCACCTAAGGGGAATGGGGGAGCAGTACTTC.

The chain recombines TRBV19 with TRBJ2-1; perhaps TRBD2 as D (6 bases). The length of the CDR3 is 16 residues. V was trimmed by 9 bases and J by 1 base, leaving 19 bases between them. CDR1 LNHDA and CDR2 SQIVND come from the germline V gene (reference sequence). The CDR3 loop is CASHPWGERSYNEQFF. CDR3 DNA sequence: TGTGCCAGCCACCCTTGGGGGGAAAGATCCTACAATGAGCAGTTCTTC.

V and J are TRBV10-3 and TRBJ2-7, with TRBD1 matching 7 bases. Losses at the gene ends were 10 bases for V and 8 bases for J; bases not matched to a gene: 11. Germline loops: CDR1 ENHRY, CDR2 SYGVKD. This CDR3 is built from 12 residues. CDR3 residues: CATTSDRLQQYF. CDR3 DNA: TGTGCCACCACTTCGGACAGGCTACAGCAGTACTTC.

The chain links TRBV5-4 to TRBJ2-7, with 11 bases that match TRBD2. Per the germline V gene, CDR1 is SGHNT and CDR2 is YYREEE (reference sequence). Unmatched junction bases numbered 7, after V lost 5 bases and J lost 0 bases. There are 16 residues in the CDR3. CDR3 region: CASSPSLAGASYEQYF. CDR3 coding DNA: TGTGCCAGCAGTCCCTCACTAGCGGGAGCCTCCTACGAGCAGTACTTC.

The J gene is TRBJ1-2, the V gene TRBV5-1; D is possibly TRBD1 (6 bases). This CDR3 is built from 14 residues. Trimming left V 4 bases short and J 2 bases short, with 12 bases between. Germline V lookup: CDR1 SGHRS, CDR2 YFSETQ. The CDR3 reads CASSTGDTNYGYTF. As DNA, the CDR3 is TGCGCCAGCAGCACCGGGGACACGAACTATGGCTACACCTTC.

This chain joins TRBV9 and TRBJ2-1, with 7 bases identical to TRBD2. Germline-derived CDR1 and CDR2 are SGDLS and YYNGEE. V was clipped by 0 bases and J by 6 bases; unmatched bases: 3. This CDR3 spans 14 amino acids. The CDR3 loop reads CASSVAGGSNEQFF. Written as DNA, the CDR3 is TGTGCCAGCAGCGTAGCTGGCGGGAGCAATGAGCAGTTCTTC.

The chain is built from TRBV30 and TRBJ2-5; 9 nucleotides line up with TRBD1. CDR1 and CDR2 from the germline V gene are GTSNPN and SVGIG (reference sequence). The CDR3 covers 12 residues. The junction had 9 bases not matched to a gene; V was cut back by 2 bases and J by 14 bases. CDR3 in DNA: TGTGCCTGGAGTAGATATGGGGACAGGGCCTACTTC. Amino acid sequence: CAWSRYGDRAYF.

The rearrangement links TRBV27 to TRBJ1-6; 7 bases are a match to TRBD1. CDR3 length: 16 amino acids. After removal of 4 bases from V and 4 bases from J, the junction contained 7 bases not matched to a gene. Germline loops: CDR1 MNHEY, CDR2 SMNVEV (reference sequence). The CDR3 reads CASSSGRGRYNSPLHF. CDR3 DNA: TGTGCCAGCAGTTCAGGAAGGGGGCGTTATAATTCACCCCTCCACTTT.

V and J are TRBV5-6 and TRBJ2-7, with D possibly TRBD1 on 6 matching bases. The V and J ends lost 0 bases and 5 bases respectively, with 6 bases between them. The CDR3 is 12 amino acids. The germline gives CDR1 SGHDT, CDR2 YYEEEE. CDR3: CASSLAGDEQYF. DNA for the CDR3: TGTGCCAGCAGCTTGGCAGGGGACGAGCAGTACTTC.

This chain joins TRBV3-1 (or the pseudogene TRBV3-2) and TRBJ1-3, with D uncertain. CDR3 length: 17 residues. V was trimmed by 3 bases and J by 0 bases, leaving 15 bases between them. Germline values: CDR1 LGHDT, CDR2 YNNKEL (reference sequence). CDR3 loop: CASSQEAPSVSGNTIYF. For the CDR3, the DNA is TGTGCCAGCAGCCAGGAGGCCCCGAGCGTCTCTGGAAACACCATATATTTT.

The chain couples TRBV7-2 to TRBJ2-1; TRBD2 matches at 8 bases. Germline CDR1 reads SGHTA; CDR2 reads FQGNSA. This CDR3 comprises 15 residues. The ends lost 2 bases at V and 8 bases at J; junction bases unmatched: 8. As DNA, the CDR3 is TGTGCCAGCAGCTTAATGAGCGGGAGTGTGGATGAGCAGTTCTTC. Encoded protein: CASSLMSGSVDEQFF.

This chain connects TRBV28 to TRBJ1-6, with D possibly TRBD1 on 6 matching bases. The CDR3 sequence is 18 residues long. Trimming shortened V by 2 bases and J by 9 bases, and 23 bases separated the two germline ends. Germline-derived CDR1 and CDR2 are MDHEN and SYDVKM. Here the CDR3 reads CASSLQDRKILPSSPLHF. The CDR3 bases are TGTGCCAGCAGTTTACAAGACAGGAAAATCCTTCCAAGTTCACCCCTCCACTTT.

The V gene is TRBV6-5, the J gene TRBJ2-7; 7 nucleotides align to TRBD1. CDR1 is MNHEY and CDR2 is SVGAGI in the germline V gene. The J segment lost 3 bases and the V segment lost 2 bases, leaving 4 bases of the junction unmatched. CDR3 size: 14 residues. CDR3: CASSYLGQNYEQYF. The CDR3 DNA sequence: TGTGCCAGCAGTTACCTGGGACAGAACTACGAGCAGTACTTC.

The chain is built from TRBV5-1 and TRBJ2-2; D might be TRBD2 (6 bases). The CDR3 contains 18 residues. Germline lookup yields CDR1 SGHRS and CDR2 YFSETQ. Trimming pared 0 bases from V and 5 bases from J, leaving 20 bases between. CDR3 DNA sequence: TGCGCCAGCAGCTTGGCGTCGGCTAAGGCGGGACGTACCGGGGAGCTGTTTTTT. Its translation: CASSLASAKAGRTGELFF.

The chain combines TRBV2 with TRBJ2-2; a possible D gene is TRBD1 (6 bases). With 8 bases removed from V and 4 bases from J, the gap between germline ends came to 11 bases. CDR1 and CDR2 (germline): SNHLY, FYNNEI. The CDR3 loop spans 13 amino acids. In DNA form, the CDR3 reads TGTGCCAGCGGGGGCTACCTCACCGGGGAGCTGTTTTTT. Translation: CASGGYLTGELFF.

The rearrangement joins TRBV14 to TRBJ2-5, with D possibly being TRBD1 (6 bases). V lost 4 bases to trimming and J lost 1 base, with 7 bases between them. The CDR3 is made up of 13 amino acids. CDR1 is SGHDN and CDR2 is FVKESK in the germline V gene. CDR3 DNA: TGTGCCAGCAGCCGGACAGTCCAAGAGACCCAGTACTTC. Translated: CASSRTVQETQYF. Variable domain in full (rest from reference TRBV14 and TRBJ2-5): EAGVTQFPSHSVIEKGQTVTLRCDPISGHDNLYWYRRVMGKEIKFLLHFVKESKQDESGMPNNRFLAERTGGTYSTLKVQPAELEDSGVYFCASSRTVQETQYFGPGTRLLVL.

This chain connects TRBV12-3 or TRBV12-4 to TRBJ2-5, with a possible D match to TRBD2 (6 bases). This CDR3 has 13 amino acids. Trimming left V 3 bases short and J 5 bases short, with 10 bases between. The chain's CDR3 is CASSFAGRETQYF. CDR3 nucleotides: TGTGCCAGCAGTTTTGCAGGGAGGGAGACCCAGTACTTC.

The chain couples TRBV19 to TRBJ1-5; 8 bases map to TRBD1. The CDR3 spans 16 residues. Germline CDR1 LNHDA, CDR2 SQIVND (reference sequence). J gave up 7 bases and V 6 bases, and 14 bases lay outside the gene matches. CDR3 bases: TGTGCCAGTAGGCAACAGGGGGAAGGGATGGAGCAGCCCCAGCATTTT. Translated, it gives CASRQQGEGMEQPQHF. The full variable domain, in which reference TRBV19 and TRBJ1-5 provide the parts outside the CDR3, is DGGITQSPKYLFRKEGQNVTLSCEQNLNHDAMYWYRQDPGQGLRLIYYSQIVNDFQKGDIAEGYSVSREKKESFPLTVTSAQKNPTAFYLCASRQQGEGMEQPQHFGDGTRLSIL.

The chain recombines TRBV4-2 with TRBJ1-6, with 9 nucleotides matching TRBD1. Germline CDR1 reads LGHNA; CDR2 reads YNFKEQ. V dropped 0 bases and J dropped 8; count of bases not matched to a gene: 17. The CDR3 has 20 residues. In DNA form, the CDR3 reads TGTGCCAGCAGCCAAGATAGAACAGGGGGCGCAGAACGGTTGCATTCACCCCTCCACTTT. Its translation: CASSQDRTGGAERLHSPLHF.

The chain is built from TRBV18 and TRBJ2-7, with 8 bases that match TRBD1. CDR1 and CDR2 (germline): KGHSH, LQKENI. The CDR3 runs 14 residues. J lost 3 bases, V lost 2 bases, and 3 bases had no gene match. CDR3 in amino acids: CASSPSTGGYEQYF. The CDR3 DNA is TGTGCCAGCTCACCATCTACAGGGGGCTACGAGCAGTACTTC.

The chain joins TRBV28 to TRBJ2-7; 7 bases agree with TRBD2. The germline V gene has CDR1 MDHEN and CDR2 SYDVKM. The CDR3 covers 15 residues. V dropped 1 base and J dropped 3; count of bases not matched to a gene: 6. This CDR3 is CASSLYPASGYEQYF. The CDR3 DNA is TGTGCCAGCAGTTTATATCCAGCTAGCGGCTACGAGCAGTACTTC.

The chain carries TRBV19 and TRBJ1-1, with D possibly TRBD1 on 5 matching bases. CDR1 is LNHDA, CDR2 SQIVND, per germline (reference sequence). Deletions cut 3 bases from V and 1 base from J, with 12 bases between. This CDR3 has 15 amino acids. The CDR3 loop is CASSISGIGNTEAFF. The CDR3 region has the DNA TGTGCCAGTAGTATCTCAGGGATCGGGAACACTGAAGCTTTCTTT. Looking up the rest from reference TRBV19 and TRBJ1-1 gives the full variable domain: DGGITQSPKYLFRKEGQNVTLSCEQNLNHDAMYWYRQDPGQGLRLIYYSQIVNDFQKGDIAEGYSVSREKKESFPLTVTSAQKNPTAFYLCASSISGIGNTEAFFGQGTRLTVV.

The CDR3 reads CASSRSGTGFEKLFF. CDR3 in DNA: TGTGCCAGCAGCCGCAGCGGGACAGGGTTTGAAAAACTGTTTTTT. The chain couples TRBV3-1 (or the pseudogene TRBV3-2) to TRBJ1-4; 9 nucleotides line up with TRBD1. Losses at the gene ends were 4 bases for V and 7 bases for J; bases not matched to a gene: 7. This CDR3 comprises 15 residues. The germline CDR1 and CDR2 sequences are LGHDT and YNNKEL (reference sequence).